One and the same sample provided the 19 T cell receptor beta chains below, sequenced in a study of cytomegalovirus exposure and HLA in healthy donors. It was with 60 Vbeta and 13 Jbeta primers that the PCR ran. Sequenced by immunoSEQ multiplex PCR; TCRdb stores in-frame clones only, minus some. The sample includes 40,000 to 45,000 clones, around 60% seen only once; the top ten take 8.7%. The sequencing sample was made of PBMCs. The receptors were gathered from a human donor in good health.

V gene TRBV5-4 combines with J gene TRBJ1-1; D unclear. The V end lost 1 base, the J end lost 7 bases, and 8 bases lay between the germline ends. There are 12 residues in the CDR3. Per germline, CDR1 SGHNT and CDR2 YYREEE (reference sequence). The CDR3 protein is CASSLRRDEAFF. As DNA, the CDR3 is TGTGCCAGCAGCTTGAGGCGGGATGAAGCTTTCTTT.

This chain links TRBV29-1 with TRBJ2-2, with 7 bases lining up with TRBD2. The CDR3 length is 13 residues. V dropped 6 bases and J dropped 1; count of bases not matched to a gene: 2. Germline CDR1 SQVTM, CDR2 ANQGSEA. The CDR3 protein is CSVASGNTGELFF. CDR3 DNA sequence: TGCAGCGTGGCTAGCGGGAACACCGGGGAGCTGTTTTTT.

Only one count was recorded for this clone. This chain links TRBV25-1 with TRBJ1-5; D might be TRBD1 (5 bases). CDR3 length equals 15 residues. V was clipped by 2 bases and J by 6 bases, with 14 bases between them. In germline, CDR1 is MGHDK, CDR2 SYGVNS. The DNA for the CDR3 is TGTGCCAGCAGTGAAAGAGGCGGGGGGTCTCAGCCCCAGCATTTT. Residues: CASSERGGGSQPQHF.

This chain links TRBV5-1 with TRBJ2-3; 8 bases match TRBD1. The CDR3 has 14 amino acids. Unmatched junction bases numbered 7, after V lost 4 bases and J lost 6 bases. CDR1 and CDR2 from the germline V gene are SGHRS and YFSETQ. For the CDR3, the DNA is TGCGCCAGCAGCCCGGGACAGGCAGACGATACGCAGTATTTT. Translating it yields CASSPGQADDTQYF.

V gene TRBV7-2 combines with J gene TRBJ2-2; 11 positions agree with TRBD2. CDR1 is SGHTA, CDR2 FQGNSA, per germline. Trimming cost V 3 bases and J 5 bases; bases outside gene matches: 2. The CDR3 contains 15 residues. The CDR3 loop is CASSFRLAGTGELFF. The CDR3 DNA follows: TGTGCCAGCAGCTTTAGACTAGCGGGGACCGGGGAGCTGTTTTTT.

The V gene is TRBV18, the J gene TRBJ1-5, with 8 bases identical to TRBD1. This CDR3 spans 15 amino acids. J lost 2 bases, V lost 2 bases, and 2 bases had no gene match. Germline V lookup: CDR1 KGHSH, CDR2 LQKENI. The CDR3 region has the DNA TGTGCCAGCTCACCAGACAGGGGAGGCAATCAGCCCCAGCATTTT. Residues: CASSPDRGGNQPQHF.

This clone has only one observation. The chain combines TRBV2 with TRBJ1-6, with D unclear. Per germline, CDR1 SNHLY and CDR2 FYNNEI. This CDR3 is built from 12 residues. Trimming took off 3 bases at V and 7 bases at J, with 4 bases between the two ends. The CDR3 DNA reads TGTGCCAGCAGTGATGAGAATTCACCCCTCCACTTT. Protein sequence: CASSDENSPLHF.

This sequence joins TRBV30 and TRBJ2-4; 8 bases agree with TRBD2. This CDR3 is 21 amino acids long. The trim removed 4 bases at V and 0 bases at J, leaving 23 bases unmatched. Germline lookup yields CDR1 GTSNPN and CDR2 SVGIG (reference sequence). This chain's CDR3 is CAWIGSYYGRGALLAKNIQYF. In DNA, the CDR3 is TGTGCCTGGATTGGGTCATACTACGGGCGGGGGGCCCTTCTAGCCAAAAACATTCAGTACTTC.

The chain uses TRBV5-1 and TRBJ1-1; no firm D call. Germline loops: CDR1 SGHRS, CDR2 YFSETQ. The CDR3 runs 13 residues. V lost 1 base and J 1 base, leaving 5 bases between the germline ends. The CDR3 sequence is CASSLTTNTEAFF. DNA for the CDR3: TGCGCCAGCAGCTTGACAACGAACACTGAAGCTTTCTTT. Drawing the rest from reference TRBV5-1 and TRBJ1-1, the complete variable domain is KAGVTQTPRYLIKTRGQQVTLSCSPISGHRSVSWYQQTPGQGLQFLFEYFSETQRNKGNFPGRFSGRQFSNSRSEMNVSTLELGDSALYLCASSLTTNTEAFFGQGTRLTVV.

In its sample, this clone was seen once. This sequence joins TRBV10-3 and TRBJ1-2; 10 bases are shared with TRBD1. In germline, CDR1 is ENHRY, CDR2 SYGVKD. J was trimmed by 8 bases and V by 4 bases; bases with no gene match: 4. This CDR3 contains 13 residues. The CDR3 DNA reads TGTGCCATCAGTGGTCGGACAGGGGGAGGCTACACCTTC. Its translation is CAISGRTGGGYTF.

The V gene is TRBV7-8, the J gene TRBJ1-5; the match to TRBD1 covers 11 bases. Germline V CDR1 and CDR2: SGHVS, FQNEAQ. The trim removed 4 bases at V and 2 bases at J, leaving 4 bases unmatched. CDR3 length: 16 amino acids. CDR3 bases: TGTGCCAGCAGCTCCGGACAGGGGGCTCGCAATCAGCCCCAGCATTTT. Translation: CASSSGQGARNQPQHF.

This chain connects TRBV7-8 to TRBJ1-5; 8 bases match TRBD1. Per the germline V gene, CDR1 is SGHVS and CDR2 is FQNEAQ. V shed 5 bases and J 10 bases; nucleotides not matched to a gene: 10. The CDR3 consists of 14 residues. In DNA, the CDR3 is TGTGCCAGCAGCGCAGGACAGGGACACGGTCCCCAGCATTTT. Its translation: CASSAGQGHGPQHF.

The V gene is TRBV4-2, the J gene TRBJ2-7; possibly TRBD2 for D (6 bases). The germline V gene encodes CDR1 LGHNA and CDR2 YNFKEQ. V dropped 1 base and J dropped 4 bases, with 17 bases sitting between them. The CDR3 contains 16 residues. This chain's CDR3 is CASSQAPRRDGYEQYF. CDR3 nucleotide sequence: TGTGCCAGCAGCCAAGCACCACGGAGGGACGGGTACGAGCAGTACTTC.

This chain links TRBV5-1 with TRBJ2-7; D is uncertain. The CDR3 is made up of 14 amino acids. Germline CDR1 SGHRS, CDR2 YFSETQ. The V gene lost 1 base and the J gene lost 1 base, with 9 bases spanning the gap. Written as DNA, the CDR3 is TGCGCCAGCAGCTTGTACAACCCGTCCTACGAGCAGTACTTC. This gives the protein CASSLYNPSYEQYF.

The chain joins TRBV19 to TRBJ1-5; D is unresolved. This CDR3 region has 12 residues. Germline V CDR1 and CDR2: LNHDA, SQIVND (reference sequence). Trimming removed 7 bases at V and 7 bases at J, with 11 bases between. The CDR3 coding sequence is TGTGCCAGTAATGGCCCCCCCCAGCCCCAGCATTTT. Protein sequence: CASNGPPQPQHF.

This clone was picked up a small number of times. The chain carries TRBV6-1 and TRBJ1-5; D not certain. The germline V gene has CDR1 MNHNS and CDR2 SASEGT. V lost 6 bases to trimming and J lost 3 bases, with 15 bases between them. This CDR3 region has 15 residues. As DNA, the CDR3 is TGTGCCAGCAGGGAGGGTGTCCAAATCAATCAGCCCCAGCATTTT. Encoded protein: CASREGVQINQPQHF.

This clone has a handful of counts. The V and J genes are TRBV29-1 and TRBJ2-3; possible D gene TRBD1, 5 bases. CDR3 length equals 14 residues. The germline V and J ends were trimmed by 7 bases and 0 bases, with 14 bases remaining between them. Germline CDR1 and CDR2: SQVTM and ANQGSEA. CDR3 amino acids: CSAVETASTDTQYF. The CDR3 DNA reads as TGCAGCGCAGTGGAGACAGCCAGCACAGATACGCAGTATTTT.

Only a few counts were recorded for this clone. This chain joins TRBV10-3 and TRBJ1-5; D not certain. From germline, CDR1 is ENHRY and CDR2 SYGVKD. The CDR3 consists of 13 residues. V lost 0 bases and J 6 bases, leaving 6 bases between the germline ends. The CDR3 DNA sequence: TGTGCCATCAGTGAGTCCCCTACTCAGCCCCAGCATTTT. Protein sequence: CAISESPTQPQHF.

The chain has TRBV5-4 and TRBJ1-1, with D perhaps matching TRBD1 (5 bases). V was clipped by 4 bases and J by 6 bases, with 13 bases between them. The CDR3 sequence is 13 residues long. CDR1 is SGHNT and CDR2 is YYREEE in the germline V gene (reference sequence). The CDR3 spells CASSPRWGSEAFF. Written as DNA, the CDR3 is TGTGCCAGCAGCCCCCGGTGGGGCTCTGAAGCTTTCTTT.